This TCR beta chain is drawn from a study of cytomegalovirus exposure and HLA in healthy donors. This CDR3 has 17 residues. The trim removed 4 bases at V and 1 base at J, leaving 6 bases unmatched. Germline V gene sequence: CDR1 SGHRS, CDR2 YFSETQ. Measured with immunoSEQ multiplex PCR; TCRdb has only the in-frame clones, and not every one. In the table there are 150,000 to 200,000 clones, around nine tenths of which are singletons. This receptor was identified in a man between 18 and 35 years old in good health and CMV-seropositive. The chain is built from TRBV5-1 and TRBJ2-6; the match to TRBD1 covers 9 bases. Sequencing was carried out using PBMCs. The CDR3 DNA reads TGCGCCAGCAGCGCAGGACAGGGGATATCTGGGGCCAACGTCCTGACTTTC. Protein product: CASSAGQGISGANVLTF.